The 20 T cell receptor beta chains in this list originate from one sample, sequenced in a study of CD8 T cells in Susac syndrome. Reverse transcription used roughly 0.5 to 1 ug RNA and random hexamers. One entry per CDR3 protein results from TCRdb running MiXCR on the immunoSEQ multiplex PCR reads. Altogether about 100,000 distinct CDR3 sequences are present, 95% being singletons, with the ten largest covering roughly 0.29%. The sample consisted of CD8+ T cells from PBMCs. All receptors derive from a human donor with Susac syndrome.

The chain has TRBV3-1 and TRBJ2-7, with D maybe TRBD1 (6 bases). Trimming removed 0 bases at V and 1 base at J, with 10 bases between. Germline CDR1 LGHDT, CDR2 YNNKEL (reference sequence). This CDR3 has 15 residues. The DNA for the CDR3 is TGTGCCAGCAGCCAAGATTGGGACACATCCTACGAGCAGTACTTC. Amino acids: CASSQDWDTSYEQYF.

The chain uses TRBV29-1 and TRBJ2-3; perhaps D is TRBD1 or TRBD2 (6 bases each). Germline CDR1 and CDR2: SQVTM and ANQGSEA. Between the trimmed V and J ends, which lost 4 bases and 6 bases, there was a span of 29 bases. CDR3 length equals 18 residues. CDR3 loop: CSVAGAIARFTQGDTQYF. The CDR3 nucleotides are TGCAGCGTTGCGGGGGCTATCGCGCGGTTCACTCAAGGGGATACGCAGTATTTT.

This chain joins TRBV25-1 and TRBJ1-2, with D possibly TRBD1 on 6 matching bases. CDR3 length: 11 residues. V dropped 10 bases and J dropped 8 bases, with 14 bases sitting between them. Germline V gives CDR1 MGHDK, CDR2 SYGVNS. CDR3 sequence: CATYYRDGYTF. CDR3 DNA: TGTGCCACCTACTACAGGGACGGCTACACCTTC.

The chain uses TRBV4-1 and TRBJ1-5, with D tentatively TRBD1 (5 bases). CDR3 length: 14 residues. Germline values: CDR1 MGHRA, CDR2 YSYEKL. V lost 1 base and J 1 base, leaving 5 bases between the germline ends. DNA for the CDR3: TGCGCCAGCAGCCAAGGACAGAGCAATCAGCCCCAGCATTTT. This encodes CASSQGQSNQPQHF.

This clonotype appeared a single time. The chain recombines TRBV3-1 with TRBJ1-1; no clear D. Between the trimmed V and J ends, which lost 5 bases and 1 base, there was a span of 11 bases. Germline values: CDR1 LGHDT, CDR2 YNNKEL (reference sequence). The CDR3 loop spans 14 amino acids. CDR3 loop: CASSLRMQNTEAFF. CDR3 in DNA: TGTGCCAGCAGCTTGAGGATGCAGAACACTGAAGCTTTCTTT.

The V gene is TRBV5-1, the J gene TRBJ2-7, with 8 bases that match TRBD1. Germline CDR1 is SGHRS and CDR2 is YFSETQ. This CDR3 has 14 amino acids. V trimming: 0 bases; J trimming: 7 bases; junction bases outside the gene matches: 6. CDR3 bases: TGCGCCAGCAGCTTGGACCAGGGGGCGAGGGAGCAGTACTTC. Translating gives CASSLDQGAREQYF.

J is TRBJ1-1 and V is TRBV12-3 or TRBV12-4; tentatively, D is TRBD1 (5 bases). V lost 2 bases and J 11 bases, leaving 12 bases between the germline ends. The CDR3 spans 12 residues. CDR3 nucleotide sequence: TGTGCCAGCAGTTTAAGTAAAGGGGAGGCTTTCTTT. It codes for CASSLSKGEAFF.

Details on this clonotype: Germline is not matched at one junction end, which may reflect a read error. V and J are TRBV9 and TRBJ1-1; D gene unclear. The CDR3 has 10 residues. Germline loops: CDR1 SGDLS, CDR2 YYNGEE. CDR3 sequence: CASSPATDSF. For the CDR3, the DNA is TGTGCCAGCAGCCCTGCGACGGATTCTTTT.

This chain joins TRBV3-1 and TRBJ2-2; D is possibly TRBD1 (6 bases). CDR1 is LGHDT, CDR2 YNNKEL, per germline (reference sequence). The CDR3 sequence is 19 residues long. V dropped 1 base and J dropped 2 bases, with 20 bases sitting between them. CDR3 protein: CASSQVTGPGVPNTGELFF. In nucleotides, the CDR3 is TGTGCCAGCAGCCAAGTCACCGGACCAGGGGTACCCAACACCGGGGAGCTGTTTTTT.

The genes are TRBV5-4 and TRBJ1-2; a weak D match, TRBD1 (5 bases). V dropped 0 bases and J dropped 8 bases, with 17 bases sitting between them. The germline V gene encodes CDR1 SGHNT and CDR2 YYREEE (reference sequence). This CDR3 is built from 15 residues. The CDR3 nucleotides are TGTGCCAGCAGCTTGGCCGGCCAGGGAACGGGAGGCTACACCTTC. The encoded protein is CASSLAGQGTGGYTF.

The chain has TRBV4-1 and TRBJ2-7; D might be TRBD1 (5 bases). The V end was cut by 0 bases, the J end by 0 bases, with 6 bases between. The CDR3 spans 14 residues. Germline values: CDR1 MGHRA, CDR2 YSYEKL. The chain's CDR3 is CASSQEDNSYEQYF. CDR3 coding DNA: TGCGCCAGCAGCCAAGAGGACAACTCCTACGAGCAGTACTTC.

The rearrangement uses TRBV15 and TRBJ2-5; unclear D gene. V dropped 5 bases and J dropped 7 bases, with 17 bases sitting between them. The CDR3 contains 14 residues. Germline V gene sequence: CDR1 LNHNV, CDR2 YYDKDF (reference sequence). DNA of the CDR3: TGTGCCACCAGCGGAGTTCCCCGGGCCGTGACCCAGTACTTC. Protein sequence: CATSGVPRAVTQYF.

The J gene is TRBJ2-1, the V gene TRBV24-1, with TRBD2 matching 11 bases. CDR3 size: 16 residues. CDR1 is KGHDR and CDR2 is SFDVKD in the germline V gene. V gave up 4 bases and J gave up 6 bases; unmatched junction bases: 7. This CDR3 reads CATSDPGTSGLNEQFF. The CDR3 DNA reads TGTGCCACCAGTGACCCCGGGACTAGCGGTCTCAATGAGCAGTTCTTC.

This rearrangement joins TRBV27 to TRBJ1-6, with unresolved D. The V gene's germline CDR1 is MNHEY and CDR2 SMNVEV (reference sequence). The CDR3 runs to 13 residues. V lost 3 bases and J lost 9, with 9 bases in between. The CDR3 region has the DNA TGTGCCAGCAGTTTTACCCCCAGTTCACCCCTCCACTTT. Its protein product is CASSFTPSSPLHF.

The rearrangement uses TRBV29-1 and TRBJ2-7; D unresolved. In germline, CDR1 is SQVTM, CDR2 ANQGSEA. V lost 7 bases and J lost 4, with 11 bases in between. The CDR3 sequence is 11 residues long. The CDR3 DNA reads TGCAGCGCTACAGACACGTACGAGCAGTACTTC. It is translated as CSATDTYEQYF.

The chain carries TRBV5-4 and TRBJ2-3; D uncertain. V lost 1 base to trimming and J lost 0 bases, with 6 bases between them. The length of the CDR3 is 14 residues. CDR1 is SGHNT, CDR2 YYREEE, per germline (reference sequence). The DNA of the CDR3 is TGTGCCAGCAGCTTGTTGGAAAGCACAGATACGCAGTATTTT. Its protein product is CASSLLESTDTQYF. Complete variable domain (other parts from reference TRBV5-4 and TRBJ2-3): ETGVTQSPTHLIKTRGQQVTLRCSSQSGHNTVSWYQQALGQGPQFIFQYYREEENGRGNFPPRFSGLQFPNYSSELNVNALELDDSALYLCASSLLESTDTQYFGPGTRLTVL.

This chain joins TRBV4-1 and TRBJ2-5; D gene unclear. The CDR3 runs 13 residues. Trimming took 1 base from V and 1 from J, leaving 4 bases between them. Germline V gene sequence: CDR1 MGHRA, CDR2 YSYEKL. The DNA of the CDR3 is TGCGCCAGCAGCCAAGGAATCCAAGAGACCCAGTACTTC. As protein: CASSQGIQETQYF.

This chain connects TRBV14 to TRBJ2-7; 7 bases match TRBD2. This CDR3 spans 14 amino acids. Germline assignment: CDR1 SGHDN and CDR2 FVKESK. The V and J ends lost 3 bases and 2 bases, in that order; junction bases with no gene match: 4. The CDR3 sequence is CASSQSGGPYEQYF. The CDR3, as DNA: TGTGCCAGCAGCCAGTCGGGGGGACCCTACGAGCAGTACTTC.

J is TRBJ2-1 and V is TRBV20-1, with a tentative D call TRBD2 (5 bases). Trimming cost V 3 bases and J 6 bases, with 12 bases left between them. The CDR3 consists of 13 residues. CDR1 is DFQATT and CDR2 is SNEGSKA in the germline V gene (reference sequence). The DNA of the CDR3 is TGCAGTGCTAGTGAGACTACGATCAATGAGCAGTTCTTC. This sequence encodes CSASETTINEQFF.

V is TRBV12-3 or TRBV12-4 and J is TRBJ2-7; 7 bases are shared with TRBD1. This CDR3 contains 14 residues. Trimming removed 6 bases from V and 5 bases from J; junction bases left unmatched: 10. The CDR3 sequence: CASRTGDGSDEQYF. The CDR3 region has the DNA TGTGCCAGCAGAACAGGGGACGGGTCGGACGAGCAGTACTTC.